This T cell receptor (beta chain) was recovered during a study of T cell responses to AZD1222 COVID-19 vaccine. The junction had 9 bases not matched to a gene; V was cut back by 3 bases and J by 0 bases. Germline V CDR1 and CDR2: KGHSH, LQKENI. CDR3 length equals 19 residues. Second-dose recipients at about 4 or about 12 weeks were treated as one pooled group. The method was immunoSEQ multiplex PCR; TCRdb's version includes in-frame clones alone and lacks a portion of them. Found here are tens of thousands of clones, around four fifths of them singletons; the top ten hold around 25%. This clone has only a few counts.

The chain recombines TRBV18 with TRBJ1-3; 12 nucleotides line up with TRBD1. The material sequenced was peripheral blood, taken 28 days after the second AZD1222 dose. The receptor comes from an adult who received the AZD1222 COVID-19 vaccine. The CDR3: CASSPRDRGPTYSGNTIYF. The CDR3 DNA reads as TGTGCCAGCTCACCCCGGGACAGGGGGCCGACTTACTCTGGAAACACCATATATTTT.